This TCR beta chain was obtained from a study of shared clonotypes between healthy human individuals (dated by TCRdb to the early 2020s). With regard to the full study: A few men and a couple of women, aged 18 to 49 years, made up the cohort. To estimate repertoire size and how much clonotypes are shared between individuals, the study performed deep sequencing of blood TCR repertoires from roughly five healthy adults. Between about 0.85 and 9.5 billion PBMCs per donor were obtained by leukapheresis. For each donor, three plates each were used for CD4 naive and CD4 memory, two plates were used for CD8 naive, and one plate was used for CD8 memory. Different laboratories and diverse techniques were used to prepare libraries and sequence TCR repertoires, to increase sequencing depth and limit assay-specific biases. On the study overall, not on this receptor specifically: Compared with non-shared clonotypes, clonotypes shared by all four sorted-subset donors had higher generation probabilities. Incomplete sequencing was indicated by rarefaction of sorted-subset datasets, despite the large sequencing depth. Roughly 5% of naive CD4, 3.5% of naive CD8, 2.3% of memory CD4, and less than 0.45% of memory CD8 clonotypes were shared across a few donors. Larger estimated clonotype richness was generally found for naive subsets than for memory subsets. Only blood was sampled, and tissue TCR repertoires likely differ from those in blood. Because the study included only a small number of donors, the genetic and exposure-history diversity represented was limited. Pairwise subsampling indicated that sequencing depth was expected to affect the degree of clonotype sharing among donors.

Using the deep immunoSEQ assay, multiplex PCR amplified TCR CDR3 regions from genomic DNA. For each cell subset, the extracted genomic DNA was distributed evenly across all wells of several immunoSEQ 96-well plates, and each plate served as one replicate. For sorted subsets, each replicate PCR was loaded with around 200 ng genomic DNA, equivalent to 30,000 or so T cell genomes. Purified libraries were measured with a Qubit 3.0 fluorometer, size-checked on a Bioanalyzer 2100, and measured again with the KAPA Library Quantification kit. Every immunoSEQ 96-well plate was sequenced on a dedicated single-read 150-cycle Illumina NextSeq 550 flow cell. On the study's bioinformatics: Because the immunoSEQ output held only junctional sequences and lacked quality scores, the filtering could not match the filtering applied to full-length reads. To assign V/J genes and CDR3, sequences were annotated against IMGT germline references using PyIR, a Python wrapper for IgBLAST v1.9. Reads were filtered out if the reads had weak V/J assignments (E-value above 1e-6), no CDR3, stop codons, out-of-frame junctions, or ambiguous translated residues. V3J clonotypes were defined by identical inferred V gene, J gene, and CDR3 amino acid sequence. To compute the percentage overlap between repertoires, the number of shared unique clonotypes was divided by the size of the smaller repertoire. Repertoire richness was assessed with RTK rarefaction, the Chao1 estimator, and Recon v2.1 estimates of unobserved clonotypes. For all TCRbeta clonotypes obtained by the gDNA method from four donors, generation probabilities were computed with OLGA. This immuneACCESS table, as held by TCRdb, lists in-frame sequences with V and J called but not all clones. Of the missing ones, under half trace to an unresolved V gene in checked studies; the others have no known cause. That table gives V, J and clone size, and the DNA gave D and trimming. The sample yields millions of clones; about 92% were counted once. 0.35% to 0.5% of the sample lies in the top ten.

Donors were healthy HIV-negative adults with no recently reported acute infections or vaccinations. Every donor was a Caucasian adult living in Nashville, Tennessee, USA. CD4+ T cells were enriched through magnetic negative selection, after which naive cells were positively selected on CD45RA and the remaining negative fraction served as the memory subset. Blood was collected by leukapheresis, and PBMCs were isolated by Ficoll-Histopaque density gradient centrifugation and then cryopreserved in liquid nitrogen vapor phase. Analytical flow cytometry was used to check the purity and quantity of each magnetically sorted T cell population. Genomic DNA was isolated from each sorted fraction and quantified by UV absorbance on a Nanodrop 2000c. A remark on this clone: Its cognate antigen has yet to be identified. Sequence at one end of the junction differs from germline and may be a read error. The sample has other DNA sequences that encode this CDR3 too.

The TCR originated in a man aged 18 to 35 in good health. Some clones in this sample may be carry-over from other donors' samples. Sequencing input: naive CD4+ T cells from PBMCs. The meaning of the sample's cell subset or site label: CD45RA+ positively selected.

The CDR3 in this case is CASTRGQGSYEQYF. The nucleotide sequence reads TGTGCCAGCACACGCGGACAAGGCTCCTACGAGCAGTACTTT. In this chain, TRBV27 is recombined with TRBJ2-7; 5 matching bases give a weak D call of TRBD1. Including cysteine and phenylalanine, the CDR3 has 14 amino acids. Only the CDR3 portion is preserved as DNA: 42 bases, with reading frame beginning at the first base. As encoded in the germline V gene (reference sequence), CDR1 is MNHEY while CDR2 is SMNVEV.